One sample yielded the 23 T cell receptor beta chains listed below, sequenced in a study of blood T cell repertoires in COVID-19 (dated by TCRdb to about 2020). Library creation used the immunoSEQ multiplex PCR assay. The table was pulled from immuneACCESS by TCRdb, which kept in-frame rearrangements only. Such tables lose some clones; where checked, under half of the loss comes from unresolved V genes, and the rest has no known cause. For this sample the table gives about 49,000 clones, of which more than 80% were detected only once. 1% of the sample is held by the ten biggest clonotypes. The specimen sequenced was peripheral blood. The receptors derive from a man between 60 and 75 years old with COVID-19, enrolled during active disease.

The chain has TRBV28 and TRBJ2-1, with 10 bases that match TRBD1. The CDR3 is 15 amino acids. The germline V gene encodes CDR1 MDHEN and CDR2 SYDVKM. The ends lost 6 bases at V and 4 bases at J; junction bases unmatched: 6. The CDR3 coding sequence is TGTGCCAGCAGCCTCCGGACAGGGGGTTACAATGAGCAGTTCTTC. This translates into CASSLRTGGYNEQFF.

The chain employs TRBV24-1 and TRBJ2-7; the D is unclear. From germline, CDR1 is KGHDR and CDR2 SFDVKD. The CDR3 consists of 12 residues. Trimming left V 9 bases short and J 0 bases short, with 8 bases between. CDR3 nucleotides: TGTGCCACCGGCGACTTCTCCTACGAGCAGTACTTC. Translating it yields CATGDFSYEQYF.

The J gene is TRBJ2-5, the V gene TRBV12-3 or TRBV12-4; D is uncertain. The V end was cut by 6 bases, the J end by 5 bases, with 10 bases between. The CDR3 runs 12 residues. CDR3 in DNA: TGTGCCAGCAGATCCAACCGGGAGACCCAGTACTTC. Translation gives CASRSNRETQYF.

V gene TRBV7-3 combines with J gene TRBJ2-3; 12 bases match TRBD2. Germline V gene lookup returns CDR1 SGHTA and CDR2 FQGTGA. V trimming: 2 bases; J trimming: 0 bases; junction bases outside the gene matches: 0. The CDR3 runs 16 residues. For the CDR3, the DNA is TGTGCCAGCAGCTTAGGGACTAGCGGGAGCACAGATACGCAGTATTTT. It is translated as CASSLGTSGSTDTQYF.

The chain couples TRBV5-4 to TRBJ2-4; TRBD2 aligns across 13 bases. CDR1 and CDR2 (germline): SGHNT, YYREEE (reference sequence). This CDR3 comprises 18 residues. Trimming removed 0 bases from V and 1 base from J; junction bases left unmatched: 4. This CDR3 is CASSLGLAGGGAKNIQYF. The CDR3 DNA is TGTGCCAGCAGCTTGGGACTAGCGGGAGGTGGGGCCAAAAACATTCAGTACTTC.

This clone showed up just once. V usage is TRBV12-3 or TRBV12-4 and J usage is TRBJ1-2, with TRBD1 as a possible D gene (5 bases). This CDR3 is built from 12 residues. This CDR3 is CATQGLPYGYTF. The CDR3 region has the DNA TGTGCTACTCAGGGACTGCCCTATGGCTACACCTTC.

Regarding this clone: The same CDR3 can be traced to other DNA sequences in this sample. V is TRBV18 and J is TRBJ1-1; possibly TRBD1 for D (6 bases). The CDR3 loop spans 15 amino acids. Trimming removed 3 bases from V and 0 bases from J, with 11 bases in between. Germline CDR1 is KGHSH and CDR2 is LQKENI. The DNA of the CDR3 is TGTGCCAGCTCACCGAATAGGGGGATGAACACTGAAGCTTTCTTT. It encodes CASSPNRGMNTEAFF.

The V call is TRBV5-5, the J call TRBJ2-5; D is perhaps TRBD1 (6 bases). The CDR3 totals 15 residues. Germline V CDR1 and CDR2: SGHKS, YYEKEE (reference sequence). With 0 bases removed from V and 5 bases from J, the gap between germline ends came to 14 bases. The CDR3 is CASSLGSGGGETQYF. CDR3 sequence (DNA): TGTGCCAGCAGCTTGGGATCTGGGGGCGGTGAGACCCAGTACTTC.

The chain couples TRBV30 to TRBJ1-6; TRBD1 is a possible D gene (5 bases). Germline V gene sequence: CDR1 GTSNPN, CDR2 SVGIG (reference sequence). This CDR3 spans 16 amino acids. The V end was cut by 2 bases, the J end by 0 bases, with 11 bases between. CDR3 region: CAWSQGSRSYNSPLHF. DNA for the CDR3: TGTGCCTGGAGTCAGGGTTCCCGCTCCTATAATTCACCCCTCCACTTT.

This chain connects TRBV5-5 to TRBJ1-5, with a tentative D call TRBD1 (6 bases). This CDR3 comprises 18 residues. Trimming left V 1 base short and J 0 bases short, with 17 bases between. The germline CDR1 and CDR2 sequences are SGHKS and YYEKEE (reference sequence). In nucleotides, the CDR3 is TGTGCCAGCAGCTTGAAGGCAGGGGAGTTTTATAGCAATCAGCCCCAGCATTTT. This codes for CASSLKAGEFYSNQPQHF.

The J gene is TRBJ1-3, the V gene TRBV7-9; TRBD1 is a possible D gene (5 bases). Germline CDR1 SEHNR, CDR2 FQNEAQ (reference sequence). The CDR3 contains 16 residues. Deletions cut 2 bases from V and 0 bases from J, with 11 bases between. CDR3 sequence reads: CASSLLDSYSGNTIYF. Written as DNA, the CDR3 is TGTGCCAGCAGCTTACTCGACAGTTACTCTGGAAACACCATATATTTT.

This clone has a single count. This chain uses TRBV30 with TRBJ1-4; weak D call: TRBD1 (6 bases). Germline V gene sequence: CDR1 GTSNPN, CDR2 SVGIG (reference sequence). Deletions cut 3 bases from V and 5 bases from J, with 13 bases between. The CDR3 has 14 amino acids. The CDR3 reads CAWRGAALNEKLFF. DNA of the CDR3: TGTGCCTGGAGGGGGGCAGCCCTAAATGAAAAACTGTTTTTT.

This chain joins TRBV11-2 and TRBJ1-1; D perhaps matches TRBD1 (6 bases). The CDR3 totals 13 residues. Trimming removed 2 bases at V and 3 bases at J, with 7 bases between. Germline CDR1 reads SGHAT; CDR2 reads FQNNGV. CDR3 region: CASSLSGDTEAFF. CDR3 DNA: TGTGCCAGCAGCTTATCAGGGGACACTGAAGCTTTCTTT.

The chain carries TRBV5-1 and TRBJ1-1, with D unclear. Trimming took off 2 bases at V and 0 bases at J, with 14 bases between the two ends. CDR3 size: 16 residues. Germline lookup yields CDR1 SGHRS and CDR2 YFSETQ. The CDR3 DNA follows: TGCGCCAGCAGCTTCGATAGCGGCAGGATGAACACTGAAGCTTTCTTT. Amino acid sequence: CASSFDSGRMNTEAFF.

V and J are TRBV7-9 and TRBJ2-2, with no clear D. The CDR3 has 14 amino acids. Germline CDR1 and CDR2: SEHNR and FQNEAQ (reference sequence). V lost 5 bases and J lost 0, with 7 bases in between. Here the CDR3 DNA reads TGTGCCAGCAGCCCCCGGTCGAACACCGGGGAGCTGTTTTTT. Translation gives CASSPRSNTGELFF. The full variable domain, in which reference TRBV7-9 and TRBJ2-2 provide the parts outside the CDR3, is DTGVSQNPRHKITKRGQNVTFRCDPISEHNRLYWYRQTLGQGPEFLTYFQNEAQLEKSRLLSDRFSAERPKGSFSTLEIQRTEQGDSAMYLCASSPRSNTGELFFGEGSRLTVL.

V is TRBV5-5 and J is TRBJ1-2, with D hard to call. Germline V gene lookup returns CDR1 SGHKS and CDR2 YYEKEE (reference sequence). V dropped 0 bases and J dropped 5 bases, with 11 bases sitting between them. The CDR3 is 14 residues long. The CDR3 region is CASSLEGPGYGYTF. CDR3 DNA sequence: TGTGCCAGCAGCTTGGAGGGCCCGGGGTATGGCTACACCTTC.

V gene TRBV9 combines with J gene TRBJ2-5; 7 positions match TRBD2. The trim removed 1 base at V and 4 bases at J, leaving 1 base unmatched. The CDR3 consists of 13 residues. CDR1 is SGDLS, CDR2 YYNGEE, per germline. This chain's CDR3 is CASSVREGETQYF. The CDR3, as DNA: TGTGCCAGCAGCGTAAGGGAGGGAGAGACCCAGTACTTC.

The chain uses TRBV5-1 and TRBJ1-5, with TRBD1 matching over 10 bases. CDR1 is SGHRS and CDR2 is YFSETQ in the germline V gene. Germline trimming cut 4 bases from V and 5 bases from J; bases unmatched to any gene: 6. The CDR3 has 15 residues. The CDR3 DNA follows: TGCGCCAGCAGCCTCGACGGGACAGGGGATCAGCCCCAGCATTTT. It translates to CASSLDGTGDQPQHF.

This chain joins TRBV30 and TRBJ2-1; TRBD1 aligns across 8 bases. CDR1 GTSNPN and CDR2 SVGIG come from the germline V gene (reference sequence). V lost 2 bases, J lost 7 bases, and 19 bases stayed unmatched. The CDR3 runs to 18 residues. CDR3 bases: TGTGCCTGGAGTCACCCCTCAGCTAGCGCCACAGGGGGTAATGAGCAGTTCTTC. This codes for CAWSHPSASATGGNEQFF.

The rearrangement uses TRBV28 and TRBJ1-6; 12 bases are a match to TRBD1. With 5 bases clipped from V and 12 bases from J, the junction kept 5 bases outside the gene matches. Germline CDR1 is MDHEN and CDR2 is SYDVKM. The CDR3 loop spans 14 amino acids. The CDR3 coding sequence is TGTGCCAGCAGTCCGGGGACAGGGGGCTTACCCCTCCACTTT. It codes for CASSPGTGGLPLHF.

This chain links TRBV28 with TRBJ2-7, with D tentatively TRBD2 (5 bases). CDR3 length: 11 residues. Trimming pared 6 bases from V and 3 bases from J, leaving 6 bases between. Germline values: CDR1 MDHEN, CDR2 SYDVKM. CDR3 region: CASSEGYEQYF. The CDR3 coding sequence is TGTGCCAGCAGCGAGGGCTACGAGCAGTACTTC.

The chain is built from TRBV3-1 (or the pseudogene TRBV3-2) and TRBJ2-1, with 12 bases that match TRBD2. Per germline, CDR1 LGHDT and CDR2 YNNKEL (reference sequence). Trimming took 4 bases from V and 8 from J; bases not matched to a gene: 6. CDR3 size: 15 residues. CDR3: CASSPRLAGEDEQFF. DNA for the CDR3: TGTGCCAGCAGCCCCCGACTAGCGGGAGAAGATGAGCAGTTCTTC.

The chain joins TRBV19 to TRBJ1-5; D is possibly TRBD1 (5 bases). There are 13 residues in the CDR3. Trimming removed 4 bases at V and 6 bases at J, with 10 bases between. Germline assignment: CDR1 LNHDA and CDR2 SQIVND (reference sequence). The CDR3 loop is CASSRGVGQPQHF. CDR3 nucleotide sequence: TGTGCCAGTAGTAGGGGGGTAGGTCAGCCCCAGCATTTT.